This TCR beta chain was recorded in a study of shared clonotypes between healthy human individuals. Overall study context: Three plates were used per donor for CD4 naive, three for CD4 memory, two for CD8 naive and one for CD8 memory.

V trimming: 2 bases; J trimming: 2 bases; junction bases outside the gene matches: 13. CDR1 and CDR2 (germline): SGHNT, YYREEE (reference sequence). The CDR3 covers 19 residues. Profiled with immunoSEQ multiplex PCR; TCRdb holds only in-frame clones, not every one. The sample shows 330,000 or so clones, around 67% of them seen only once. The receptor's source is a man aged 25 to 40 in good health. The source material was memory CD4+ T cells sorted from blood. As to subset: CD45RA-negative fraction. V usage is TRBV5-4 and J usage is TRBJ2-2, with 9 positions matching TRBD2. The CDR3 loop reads CASSFGLGASGINTGELFF. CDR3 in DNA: TGTGCCAGCAGCTTCGGCCTCGGGGCTAGCGGGATAAACACCGGGGAGCTGTTTTTT.